This T cell receptor beta chain was recovered during a study of blood T cell repertoires in COVID-19. About the research overall: From T cells, B-cell-depleted T cells, or PBMCs came the material, which was cDNA or gDNA.

Authors' methods: By means of reference gene primer amplification, nucleated cell counts were estimated. Clones were read by immunoSEQ multiplex PCR, and TCRdb kept only the in-frame ones, dropping some. V and J calls and clone size follow that table, whereas D and trimming were derived from the DNA. The data contain approximately 140,000 clones, 84% of them singletons. The germline V and J ends were trimmed by 3 bases and 3 bases, with 17 bases remaining between them. This CDR3 is built from 16 residues. Germline CDR1 reads MGHRA; CDR2 reads YSYEKL. This sequence was found in an older man with acute or convalescent COVID-19. Specimen: peripheral blood. This chain links TRBV4-1 with TRBJ2-5; D is possibly TRBD1 (6 bases). CDR3 amino acids: CASSQGLGHGEETQYF. CDR3 nucleotide sequence: TGCGCCAGCAGCCAGGGATTGGGACACGGAGAAGAGACCCAGTACTTC.